Following are 27 T cell receptor beta chains from one sample sequenced in a study of monozygotic twins with inflammatory bowel disease. TCRdb reprocessed the 5' RACE reads; each CDR3 protein has one entry and no DNA is given. The table lists some 150,000 distinct CDR3 sequences. The sample taken for sequencing was blood. The receptors stem from a human donor with ulcerative colitis or Crohn's disease, or a healthy co-twin of an affected twin (not recorded which).

V and J are TRBV5-1 and TRBJ1-6; TCRdb's D call of TRBD1 is untestable without DNA. The CDR3 covers 14 residues. The germline V gene encodes CDR1 SGHRS and CDR2 YFSETQ. The CDR3 loop is CASRSSGEDSPLHF. The complete variable domain, with remaining parts taken from reference TRBV5-1 and TRBJ1-6, reads KAGVTQTPRYLIKTRGQQVTLSCSPISGHRSVSWYQQTPGQGLQFLFEYFSETQRNKGNFPGRFSGRQFSNSRSEMNVSTLELGDSALYLCASRSSGEDSPLHFGNGTRLTVT.

This sequence joins TRBV6-2 or TRBV6-3 and TRBJ2-3; the TCRdb call, TRBD1, lacks DNA for checking. CDR3 length: 18 amino acids. Per germline, CDR1 MNHEY and CDR2 SVGEGT. CDR3: CASSYTTGGVIPTDTQYF.

The rearrangement links TRBV11-2 to TRBJ1-6; the D call from TCRdb, TRBD1, cannot be confirmed without DNA. The length of the CDR3 is 15 residues. Per the germline V gene, CDR1 is SGHAT and CDR2 is FQNNGV. The CDR3: CASSTDRGYNSPLHF.

The CDR3 is CASRLFQGGEAFF. The chain combines TRBV27 with TRBJ1-1; TCRdb designates TRBD1, a call that cannot be tested without DNA. This CDR3 spans 13 amino acids. Per the germline V gene, CDR1 is MNHEY and CDR2 is SMNVEV (reference sequence).

J is TRBJ2-1 and V is TRBV5-4; TCRdb designates TRBD1, a call that cannot be tested without DNA. This CDR3 comprises 14 residues. Germline loops: CDR1 SGHNT, CDR2 YYREEE (reference sequence). The CDR3 loop is CASSLPGEQNEQFF.

The rearrangement uses TRBV29-1 and TRBJ2-7; without DNA, the TCRdb call of TRBD2 cannot be checked. The CDR3 length is 13 residues. Per germline, CDR1 SQVTM and CDR2 ANQGSEA. This CDR3 reads CSVPGLTSYEQYF.

V usage is TRBV20-1 and J usage is TRBJ2-1; the TRBD2 assignment by TCRdb is unverifiable without DNA. This CDR3 spans 21 amino acids. Germline V gene sequence: CDR1 DFQATT, CDR2 SNEGSKA (reference sequence). CDR3 sequence reads: CSARPRDRLAGESSSYNEQFF.

The gene calls are TRBV9 and TRBJ1-1; TCRdb's assignment of TRBD1 cannot be checked, as there is no DNA. Germline values: CDR1 SGDLS, CDR2 YYNGEE. The length of the CDR3 is 17 residues. CDR3 sequence reads: CASSGRPGQGLNTEAFF.

The chain joins TRBV6-6 to TRBJ2-7; TCRdb's D call, TRBD1, is unchecked because there is no DNA. Looked up from germline, CDR1 is MNHNY and CDR2 is SVGAGI (reference sequence). The CDR3 is 14 amino acids. The CDR3 here is CASRQGWSSYEQYF.

The J gene is TRBJ1-2, the V gene TRBV7-2. Germline lookup yields CDR1 SGHTA and CDR2 FQGNSA. The CDR3 runs 11 residues. The chain's CDR3 is CASSRGGGYTF. Combining the CDR3 with reference TRBV7-2 and TRBJ1-2 gives the whole variable domain GAGVSQSPSNKVTEKGKDVELRCDPISGHTALYWYRQSLGQGLEFLIYFQGNSAPDKSGLPSDRFSAERTGGSVSTLTIQRTQQEDSAVYLCASSRGGGYTFGSGTRLTVV.

The chain employs TRBV6-1 and TRBJ1-6; as DNA is missing, the TRBD1 call by TCRdb cannot be tested. Germline V gene lookup returns CDR1 MNHNS and CDR2 SASEGT. The length of the CDR3 is 16 residues. CDR3 residues: CASSSWVAPGTSPLHF.

The rearrangement uses TRBV20-1 and TRBJ1-5. The CDR3 sequence is 11 residues long. Germline-derived CDR1 and CDR2 are DFQATT and SNEGSKA (reference sequence). The CDR3 sequence: CSAKLGQPQHF.

This rearrangement joins TRBV29-1 to TRBJ2-7; TCRdb returns TRBD2, unconfirmable since there is no DNA. The CDR3 covers 14 residues. The V gene's germline CDR1 is SQVTM and CDR2 ANQGSEA. The CDR3 sequence is CSGALAGPPYEQYF.

This CDR3 is CARSGQGAEGYTF. V usage is TRBV30 and J usage is TRBJ1-2; TCRdb names TRBD1, which stays unverified in the absence of DNA. The CDR3 spans 13 residues. Germline V CDR1 and CDR2: GTSNPN, SVGIG (reference sequence).

V and J are TRBV29-1 and TRBJ1-6; TCRdb's assignment of TRBD1 cannot be checked, as there is no DNA. CDR3 length equals 13 residues. The germline CDR1 and CDR2 sequences are SQVTM and ANQGSEA. CDR3 loop: CSVVWTGEEALHF.

The rearrangement uses TRBV29-1 and TRBJ1-1; the D call of TRBD1 rests on TCRdb alone, since no DNA is present to check it. CDR1 SQVTM and CDR2 ANQGSEA come from the germline V gene. CDR3 length equals 12 residues. The CDR3 loop is CSVVRVNTEAFF.

The V and J genes are TRBV7-8 and TRBJ1-1; TCRdb outputs TRBD1, but without DNA this stays unchecked. The CDR3 extends over 16 amino acids. Per the germline V gene, CDR1 is SGHVS and CDR2 is FQNEAQ. CDR3: CASSLALSTGRTEAFF.

V usage is TRBV7-9 and J usage is TRBJ1-1; TCRdb selects TRBD1, and the lack of DNA leaves this call unchecked. CDR3 length: 15 amino acids. The germline gives CDR1 SEHNR, CDR2 FQNEAQ (reference sequence). This chain's CDR3 is CASSLLQEMNTEAFF.

This chain links TRBV6-5 with TRBJ2-7; TCRdb calls TRBD1, which cannot be checked without DNA. The CDR3 runs to 16 residues. Germline V gene lookup returns CDR1 MNHEY and CDR2 SVGAGI. The chain's CDR3 is CASSHLQGAVSYEQYF.

The V gene is TRBV6-6, the J gene TRBJ1-2; TCRdb names TRBD1, which stays unverified in the absence of DNA. Looked up from germline, CDR1 is MNHNY and CDR2 is SVGAGI (reference sequence). The CDR3 runs to 14 residues. CDR3 in amino acids: CASIKDRRPGGYTF.

The chain links TRBV2 to TRBJ1-2; with no DNA, the TCRdb D assignment of TRBD1 cannot be verified. Per the germline V gene, CDR1 is SNHLY and CDR2 is FYNNEI. This CDR3 comprises 13 residues. Here the CDR3 reads CASSYDRGYGYTF.

The chain recombines TRBV28 with TRBJ1-5; TCRdb's D gene call, TRBD1, goes unchecked for lack of DNA. The germline V gene has CDR1 MDHEN and CDR2 SYDVKM. The CDR3 has 18 residues. This CDR3 is CASSLSTRWDRGNQPQHF. Full variable domain (rest looked up from reference TRBV28 and TRBJ1-5): DVKVTQSSRYLVKRTGEKVFLECVQDMDHENMFWYRQDPGLGLRLIYFSYDVKMKEKGDIPEGYSVSREKKERFSLILESASTNQTSMYLCASSLSTRWDRGNQPQHFGDGTRLSIL.

The chain links TRBV5-1 to TRBJ2-5; TCRdb calls TRBD1, which cannot be checked without DNA. In germline, CDR1 is SGHRS, CDR2 YFSETQ. The CDR3 is made up of 15 amino acids. CDR3 in amino acids: CASSLEGTGEETQYF.

J is TRBJ2-1 and V is TRBV5-1; TCRdb lists TRBD1, though no DNA is available to test this call. This CDR3 spans 15 amino acids. Germline values: CDR1 SGHRS, CDR2 YFSETQ. The CDR3 reads CASSSSGTLSNEQFF.

The chain uses TRBV20-1 and TRBJ1-2. This CDR3 region has 16 residues. Germline loops: CDR1 DFQATT, CDR2 SNEGSKA (reference sequence). CDR3 amino acids: CSASFVENRSGYGYTF.

The V gene is TRBV7-2, the J gene TRBJ2-3; absent DNA, TCRdb's TRBD1 call cannot be checked. The CDR3 extends over 15 amino acids. The germline V gene encodes CDR1 SGHTA and CDR2 FQGNSA. The CDR3 region is CASRSGQAAADTQYF.

The chain recombines TRBV19 with TRBJ2-3; checking the TCRdb D call of TRBD1 is not possible without DNA. Germline lookup yields CDR1 LNHDA and CDR2 SQIVND (reference sequence). The CDR3 is 13 amino acids. The chain's CDR3 is CASNDQGTDTQYF.